Each of the 7 T cell receptor beta chains below was sequenced from the same sample in a study of blood T cell repertoires in COVID-19. Using immunoSEQ multiplex PCR, the repertoire was profiled, and TCRdb retains in-frame clones only, with some absent. The table has under 300,000 clones, just over 85% seen once. The sample comprised peripheral blood. Every receptor here comes from a woman aged 25 to 39 with active or convalescent COVID-19.

CDR3 bases: TGTGCCAGCAGCCAATTTAGACAGTTGAACACTGAAGCTTTCTTT. It codes for CASSQFRQLNTEAFF. The chain employs TRBV16 and TRBJ1-1; D is perhaps TRBD1 (5 bases). CDR3 length: 15 residues. The ends were cut back, 1 base at V and 0 bases at J, with 9 bases in the middle. Germline assignment: CDR1 KGHSY and CDR2 FQNENV.

The chain carries TRBV12-3 or TRBV12-4 and TRBJ1-6, with D tentatively TRBD1 (6 bases). The CDR3 loop spans 13 amino acids. V lost 0 bases to trimming and J lost 14 bases, with 11 bases between them. This CDR3 reads CASSLAGDTTLHF. The CDR3 DNA sequence: TGTGCCAGCAGTTTAGCCGGGGACACAACCCTCCACTTT.

The J gene is TRBJ1-1, the V gene TRBV6-5, with unresolved D. Per the germline V gene, CDR1 is MNHEY and CDR2 is SVGAGI. V dropped 6 bases and J dropped 6 bases, with 14 bases sitting between them. The CDR3 has 13 residues. This CDR3 is CASRDTVIPEAFF. The DNA of the CDR3 is TGTGCCAGCAGGGATACAGTAATCCCTGAAGCTTTCTTT.

For this clone: At one boundary the junction diverges from the germline segment, which might be a read error. This chain connects TRBV5-6 to TRBJ1-1; D unclear. Germline V gene data show CDR1 as SGHDT and CDR2 as YYEEEE. This CDR3 region has 13 residues. The CDR3 nucleotides read TGTGCCAGCACCTTGAATATGAACACTGAAGCTTTCTTT. It translates to CASTLNMNTEAFF.

This clone has more than one count but fewer than ten. The genes are TRBV6-5 and TRBJ1-2; D uncertain. This CDR3 has 16 amino acids. Trimming cost V 0 bases and J 3 bases, with 14 bases left between them. Germline V gene data show CDR1 as MNHEY and CDR2 as SVGAGI. The CDR3 nucleotides read TGTGCCAGCAGTTACTCGCCAAGGCGGGGTGACTATGGCTACACCTTC. It yields the protein CASSYSPRRGDYGYTF.

The rearrangement uses TRBV9 and TRBJ1-2; weak D call: TRBD1 (6 bases). The CDR3 totals 15 residues. Per the germline V gene, CDR1 is SGDLS and CDR2 is YYNGEE. Trimming took off 0 bases at V and 7 bases at J, with 16 bases between the two ends. The DNA for the CDR3 is TGTGCCAGCAGCGTAGCCGTGGGGGCTGGGAGTGGCTACACCTTC. Its protein is CASSVAVGAGSGYTF. Filled out from reference TRBV9 and TRBJ1-2, the complete variable domain reads DSGVTQTPKHLITATGQRVTLRCSPRSGDLSVYWYQQSLDQGLQFLIQYYNGEERAKGNILERFSAQQFPDLHSELNLSSLELGDSALYFCASSVAVGAGSGYTFGSGTRLTVV.

The chain has TRBV2 and TRBJ2-3, with TRBD1 matching over 8 bases. The germline CDR1 and CDR2 sequences are SNHLY and FYNNEI. The length of the CDR3 is 17 residues. Trimming cost V 5 bases and J 0 bases; bases outside gene matches: 10. CDR3 DNA sequence: TGTGCCAGCAGTCCAACATCGGACAGGGCAAGCACAGATACGCAGTATTTT. This gives the protein CASSPTSDRASTDTQYF.